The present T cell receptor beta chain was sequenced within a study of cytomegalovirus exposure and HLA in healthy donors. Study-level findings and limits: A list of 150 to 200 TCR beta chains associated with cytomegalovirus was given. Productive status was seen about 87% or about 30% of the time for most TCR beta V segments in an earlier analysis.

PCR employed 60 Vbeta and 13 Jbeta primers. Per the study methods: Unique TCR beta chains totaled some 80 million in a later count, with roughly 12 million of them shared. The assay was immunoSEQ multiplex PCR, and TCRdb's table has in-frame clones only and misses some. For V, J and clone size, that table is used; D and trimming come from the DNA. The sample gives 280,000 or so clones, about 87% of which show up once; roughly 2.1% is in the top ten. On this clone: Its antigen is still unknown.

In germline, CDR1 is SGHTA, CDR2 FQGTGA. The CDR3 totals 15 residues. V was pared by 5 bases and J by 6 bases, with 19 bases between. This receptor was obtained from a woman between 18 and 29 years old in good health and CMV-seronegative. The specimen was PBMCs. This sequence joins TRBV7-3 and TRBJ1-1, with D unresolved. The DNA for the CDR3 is TGTGCCAGCAGCCTAGGCTTGTTGGGTGTCGCTGAAGCTTTCTTT. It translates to CASSLGLLGVAEAFF.